This entry lists 18 T cell receptor beta chains sequenced from one sample in a study of cytomegalovirus exposure and HLA in healthy donors. Primers included in the PCR were 60 Vbeta and 13 Jbeta primers. Sequencing used immunoSEQ multiplex PCR; TCRdb keeps in-frame clones, though not all of them. The data contain 100,000 or so clones, 60% to 85% of them singletons. The material sequenced was PBMCs. Every receptor here comes from a female donor in good health and CMV-seropositive.

The chain combines TRBV29-1 with TRBJ2-1; no clear D gene. With 4 bases removed from V and 9 bases from J, the gap between germline ends came to 7 bases. CDR1 and CDR2 from the germline V gene are SQVTM and ANQGSEA. This CDR3 has 10 residues. The CDR3 loop is CSVVVGEQFF. As DNA, the CDR3 is TGCAGCGTTGTAGTCGGTGAGCAGTTCTTC.

The chain couples TRBV4-1 to TRBJ2-3; TRBD2 is a possible D gene (5 bases). The CDR3 totals 17 residues. Germline V gives CDR1 MGHRA, CDR2 YSYEKL. Trimming took off 2 bases at V and 0 bases at J, with 15 bases between the two ends. CDR3 DNA sequence: TGCGCCAGCAGCCAACAGCGGACCGCTGCTAGCACAGATACGCAGTATTTT. It yields the protein CASSQQRTAASTDTQYF.

V is TRBV18 and J is TRBJ1-2; D is unclear. The germline gives CDR1 KGHSH, CDR2 LQKENI. Trimming shortened V by 1 base and J by 12 bases, and 15 bases separated the two germline ends. This CDR3 is 13 amino acids long. The CDR3 is CASSPLLEVSHTF. CDR3 in DNA: TGTGCCAGCTCACCACTTCTTGAGGTTTCGCACACCTTC.

V usage is TRBV25-1 and J usage is TRBJ2-2, with a tentative D call TRBD1 (6 bases). This CDR3 region has 17 residues. The V end was cut by 4 bases, the J end by 0 bases, with 15 bases between. The V gene's germline CDR1 is MGHDK and CDR2 SYGVNS. CDR3 in amino acids: CASSGMGHVANTGELFF. The CDR3 DNA reads as TGTGCCAGCAGTGGGATGGGACACGTAGCGAACACCGGGGAGCTGTTTTTT.

There are a few counts of this clone. This chain connects TRBV27 to TRBJ2-7, with 13 bases that match TRBD2. The CDR3 contains 15 residues. After removal of 5 bases from V and 5 bases from J, the junction contained 6 bases not matched to a gene. Germline V gives CDR1 MNHEY, CDR2 SMNVEV (reference sequence). The CDR3, as DNA: TGTGCCAGCAGTAAACTAGCGGGAGGGCTCCACGAGCAGTACTTC. This sequence encodes CASSKLAGGLHEQYF.

This clone was observed a few times. J is TRBJ2-3 and V is TRBV28; TRBD2 matches 14 bases. The CDR3 consists of 19 residues. Losses at the gene ends were 5 bases for V and 0 bases for J; bases not matched to a gene: 10. Germline loops: CDR1 MDHEN, CDR2 SYDVKM. CDR3 bases: TGTGCCAGCAGTCCCACCTGGACTAGCGGGAGGCCTAGCACAGATACGCAGTATTTT. It translates to CASSPTWTSGRPSTDTQYF.

A few counts support this clone. This chain joins TRBV25-1 and TRBJ1-1; D call uncertain. Germline CDR1 and CDR2: MGHDK and SYGVNS. The CDR3 consists of 14 residues. V was clipped by 4 bases and J by 0 bases, with 9 bases between them. Here the CDR3 reads CASSGGILNTEAFF. The CDR3 nucleotides are TGTGCCAGCAGTGGAGGGATTTTGAACACTGAAGCTTTCTTT.

J is TRBJ1-3 and V is TRBV6-5; D not certain. From germline, CDR1 is MNHEY and CDR2 SVGAGI. This CDR3 comprises 12 residues. Trimming pared 10 bases from V and 7 bases from J, leaving 14 bases between. CDR3 sequence: CATLETGNTIYF. The CDR3, as DNA: TGTGCCACCCTTGAAACGGGGAACACCATATATTTT.

V usage is TRBV30 and J usage is TRBJ1-3, with 8 bases identical to TRBD1. The CDR3 has 15 amino acids. Germline CDR1 is GTSNPN and CDR2 is SVGIG (reference sequence). With 6 bases clipped from V and 0 bases from J, the junction kept 7 bases outside the gene matches. The CDR3 DNA follows: TGTGCCTGTTACGGACAGGGCATCTCTGGAAACACCATATATTTT. The encoded protein is CACYGQGISGNTIYF.

J is TRBJ2-2 and V is TRBV5-1; D perhaps matches TRBD1 (5 bases). The germline gives CDR1 SGHRS, CDR2 YFSETQ. V was shortened by 4 bases and J by 7 bases, with 29 bases between the two germline ends. This CDR3 is built from 19 residues. The CDR3 nucleotides read TGCGCCAGCAGCCTAGGTTTCGGGCCGGCGGACACCTCAATCGGGGAGCTGTTTTTT. Translating gives CASSLGFGPADTSIGELFF.

V usage is TRBV29-1 and J usage is TRBJ1-1, with TRBD1 matching over 8 bases. Germline CDR1 and CDR2: SQVTM and ANQGSEA. The ends lost 0 bases at V and 1 base at J; junction bases unmatched: 4. This CDR3 comprises 15 residues. Here the CDR3 reads CSVEDQGAGNTEAFF. The CDR3 DNA is TGCAGCGTTGAAGATCAGGGGGCAGGGAACACTGAAGCTTTCTTT.

The chain uses TRBV7-2 and TRBJ1-5; TRBD1 aligns across 8 bases. Germline V gene sequence: CDR1 SGHTA, CDR2 FQGNSA. The ends lost 5 bases at V and 0 bases at J; junction bases unmatched: 6. This CDR3 has 16 amino acids. DNA for the CDR3: TGTGCCAGCAGCCCGGGGACAGGTTATAGCAATCAGCCCCAGCATTTT. This gives the protein CASSPGTGYSNQPQHF.

This chain connects TRBV7-3 to TRBJ1-1; 9 bases fit TRBD1. CDR3 size: 15 residues. J lost 2 bases, V lost 4 bases, and 5 bases had no gene match. From germline, CDR1 is SGHTA and CDR2 FQGTGA. Here the CDR3 DNA reads TGTGCCAGCAGCTCACAGGGGGCGGGTAACACTGAAGCTTTCTTT. Amino acids: CASSSQGAGNTEAFF.

The chain couples TRBV2 to TRBJ2-3, with D maybe TRBD2 (7 bases). This CDR3 comprises 15 residues. The germline V and J ends were trimmed by 1 base and 5 bases, with 13 bases remaining between them. CDR1 is SNHLY, CDR2 FYNNEI, per germline. CDR3 in DNA: TGTGCCAGCAGTGAAGGGGCGGGGGCGGGAGATACGCAGTATTTT. This sequence encodes CASSEGAGAGDTQYF.

This clone occurred a few times. Compared with germline, one end of the junction differs, possibly owing to a read error. The chain recombines TRBV19 with TRBJ1-1, with no clear D. CDR1 is LNHDA and CDR2 is SQIVND in the germline V gene (reference sequence). There are 15 residues in the CDR3. The DNA for the CDR3 is TGTGCCAGTAGCCCTCGACGCGACGGGAACATTGAAGCTTTCTTT. This codes for CASSPRRDGNIEAFF.

The CDR3 coding sequence is TGTGCCAGCAGCTGGGGGACAGTCGGGGACACTGAAGCTTTCTTT. It is translated as CASSWGTVGDTEAFF. The V and J genes are TRBV5-6 and TRBJ1-1; 7 bases match TRBD1. Germline values: CDR1 SGHDT, CDR2 YYEEEE. The CDR3 consists of 15 residues. V shed 3 bases, J shed 3 bases, and the junction held 8 bases outside the gene matches.

The chain carries TRBV6-5 and TRBJ1-3; no reliable D call. Germline CDR1 is MNHEY and CDR2 is SVGAGI. V was cut by 7 bases and J by 3 bases, with 4 bases left in between. The CDR3 sequence is 11 residues long. Here the CDR3 reads CASTNGNTIYF. CDR3 nucleotides: TGTGCCAGCACTAATGGAAACACCATATATTTT.

This clone has just one count. J is TRBJ1-2 and V is TRBV10-3; 8 bases match TRBD1. Losses at the gene ends were 2 bases for V and 7 bases for J; bases not matched to a gene: 12. The CDR3 length is 16 residues. CDR1 and CDR2 from the germline V gene are ENHRY and SYGVKD. In nucleotides, the CDR3 is TGTGCCATCAGTGAGCTTGTACAACAGGGGGTTCGTGGCTACACCTTC. Translation: CAISELVQQGVRGYTF.